The 25 T cell receptor beta chains presented below share a single source sample, sequenced in a study of regulatory T cells in long-lasting Graves disease. Construction of TCR beta libraries relied on iRepertoire HTBI primers and on Arm-PCR targeting CDR3 regions. In TCRdb, the multiplex PCR reads were re-called with MiXCR into one record per CDR3 protein. The sample shows roughly 300,000 distinct CDR3 sequences, 20% of them seen only once. Time point: persistent/refractory GD, antithyroid drugs over 5 years with positive TRAb. Scientists built the TCR library using RNA that was extracted from PBMCs. Sample: peripheral blood mononuclear cells (PBMCs), taken when the disease was refractory, from a patient treated with antithyroid drugs. The receptor source for this set is a female donor with Graves disease.

The chain couples TRBV9 to TRBJ1-6, with TRBD1 as a possible D gene (5 bases). The ends were cut back, 0 bases at V and 10 bases at J, with 11 bases in the middle. There are 14 residues in the CDR3. Germline CDR1 reads SGDLS; CDR2 reads YYNGEE. The CDR3 nucleotides read TGTGCCAGCAGCGTAGACGGACACCTCTCACCCCTCCACTTT. It is translated as CASSVDGHLSPLHF.

In its sample, this clonotype was seen many times. V is TRBV27 and J is TRBJ2-6; no firm D call. V was clipped by 4 bases and J by 9 bases, with 13 bases between them. Per the germline V gene, CDR1 is MNHEY and CDR2 is SMNVEV (reference sequence). The length of the CDR3 is 14 residues. The CDR3 protein is CASSSNMYLNVLTF. For the CDR3, the DNA is TGTGCCAGCAGTTCGAACATGTACCTCAACGTCCTGACTTTC.

This clonotype was counted only a few times. The genes are TRBV6-1 and TRBJ1-2, with TRBD1 matching over 7 bases. With 5 bases clipped from V and 3 bases from J, the junction kept 9 bases outside the gene matches. Germline CDR1 MNHNS, CDR2 SASEGT. This CDR3 comprises 15 residues. The CDR3 DNA sequence: TGTGCCAGCAGTCCGACAGGGAGGGGCTACTATGGCTACACCTTC. Protein sequence: CASSPTGRGYYGYTF.

The gene calls are TRBV29-1 and TRBJ1-2; tentatively, D is TRBD1 (5 bases). The CDR3 length is 12 residues. The germline V gene encodes CDR1 SQVTM and CDR2 ANQGSEA. Trimming took 6 bases from V and 4 from J, leaving 12 bases between them. As DNA, the CDR3 is TGCAGCGTCTCGGAAGGGGTCTATGGCTACACCTTC. Encoded protein: CSVSEGVYGYTF.

This clonotype turned up a few times. CDR3 coding DNA: TGTGCCAGCAGGCTAGCGTTTTTCACCGGAGATGAGCAGTTCTTC. The encoded protein is CASRLAFFTGDEQFF. The chain couples TRBV7-8 to TRBJ2-1, with D possibly matching TRBD2 (6 bases). V was cut by 6 bases and J by 8 bases, with 20 bases left in between. The CDR3 extends over 15 amino acids. CDR1 is SGHVS, CDR2 FQNEAQ, per germline.

To note about this clonotype: The conserved closing phenylalanine or tryptophan is absent in this CDR3, likely reflecting a read error. The genes are TRBV6-2 or TRBV6-3 and TRBJ1-5, with D maybe TRBD1 (6 bases). CDR3 length equals 15 residues. Trimming stripped 2 bases from V and 2 bases from J, with 10 bases between. The V gene's germline CDR1 is MNHEY and CDR2 SVGEGT. CDR3 nucleotides: TGTGCCAGCAGTTACGGCAGGGGAGGCAATCAGCCCCAGCATCTT. Translation gives CASSYGRGGNQPQHL.

This clonotype has just a few counts. The V gene is TRBV11-3, the J gene TRBJ2-3; TRBD2 is a possible D gene (6 bases). Germline values: CDR1 SGHNT, CDR2 YENEEA. CDR3 length equals 18 residues. Trimming stripped 5 bases from V and 0 bases from J, with 21 bases between. CDR3 bases: TGTGCCAGCAGCCACCGCCGGGACTGGGAAACTAGCACAGATACGCAGTATTTT. This translates into CASSHRRDWETSTDTQYF.

The V call is TRBV4-1, the J call TRBJ2-4; 7 bases align to TRBD1. The J call may be mistaken, given a closer DNA end match to TRBJ2-7. The V gene's germline CDR1 is MGHRA and CDR2 YSYEKL. There are 15 residues in the CDR3. CDR3: CASSQLRTGSYEQYF. The DNA of the CDR3 is TGCGCCAGCAGCCAACTCCGGACAGGCTCCTACGAGCAGTACTTC.

Comment on this clonotype: A much larger clone differs by one base, so this may be a read error. The chain links TRBV11-2 to TRBJ1-1; unclear D gene. CDR1 and CDR2 from the germline V gene are SGHAT and FQNNGV. The CDR3 totals 15 residues. For the CDR3, the DNA is TGTGCCAGCAGCTTAGTGTTGAACAGAGACACTGAAGCTTCCTTT. It encodes CASSLVLNRDTEASF.

This clonotype was recorded at least ten times. The chain joins TRBV18 to TRBJ2-5; D is undetermined. This CDR3 region has 12 residues. CDR1 is KGHSH and CDR2 is LQKENI in the germline V gene. Between the trimmed V and J ends, which lost 1 base and 5 bases, there was a span of 5 bases. CDR3 sequence reads: CASSPRLETQYF. The CDR3 bases are TGTGCCAGCTCACCACGCTTGGAGACCCAGTACTTC.

In regard to this clonotype: A much larger clonotype is one base distant, so this may be a read error. The CDR3 carries no conserved terminal phenylalanine or tryptophan, so it likely arises from a read error. The chain joins TRBV5-1 to TRBJ1-1; 11 nucleotides align to TRBD1. V was clipped by 4 bases and J by 0 bases; unmatched bases: 5. This CDR3 region has 16 residues. From germline, CDR1 is SGHRS and CDR2 YFSETQ. The CDR3 loop reads CASSLWTGGVNTEAFS. For the CDR3, the DNA is TGCGCCAGCAGCCTATGGACAGGGGGCGTGAACACTGAAGCTTTCTCT.

This clonotype has at least ten counts. This chain links TRBV12-5 with TRBJ1-1; D not certain. CDR3 length: 12 amino acids. Per the germline V gene, CDR1 is LGHNT and CDR2 is FRNRAP. Between the trimmed V and J ends, which lost 1 base and 1 base, there was a span of 1 base. The CDR3 loop reads CASGLANTEAFF. The CDR3 bases are TGTGCTAGTGGTTTGGCGAACACTGAAGCTTTCTTT. The variable domain in full, completed from reference TRBV12-5 and TRBJ1-1, reads DARVTQTPRHKVTEMGQEVTMRCQPILGHNTVFWYRQTMMQGLELLAYFRNRAPLDDSGMPKDRFSAEMPDATLATLKIQPSEPRDSAVYFCASGLANTEAFFGQGTRLTVV.

This clonotype was detected a few times. V usage is TRBV18 and J usage is TRBJ2-7; 13 bases match TRBD2. The V gene's germline CDR1 is KGHSH and CDR2 LQKENI. CDR3 length: 17 amino acids. Losses at the gene ends were 6 bases for V and 3 bases for J; bases not matched to a gene: 11. CDR3 sequence reads: CASSPSWTSGSLYEQYF. The CDR3 region has the DNA TGTGCCAGCTCGCCTTCGTGGACTAGCGGGAGTCTCTACGAGCAGTACTTC.

The table lists this clonotype with many counts. V usage is TRBV30 and J usage is TRBJ1-4; D gene unclear. The V end was cut by 6 bases, the J end by 12 bases, with 23 bases between. Germline V CDR1 and CDR2: GTSNPN, SVGIG (reference sequence). The CDR3 runs 14 residues. CDR3: CACAPFEAYDELFF. The CDR3 DNA reads TGTGCCTGCGCACCTTTCGAGGCTTATGATGAACTGTTTTTT.

This clonotype was observed many times. The genes are TRBV20-1 and TRBJ1-1; D is unresolved. The length of the CDR3 is 14 residues. Germline values: CDR1 DFQATT, CDR2 SNEGSKA (reference sequence). The germline V and J ends were trimmed by 1 base and 1 base, with 10 bases remaining between them. The CDR3 DNA reads as TGCAGTGCTAGAGTTCCCGGAGAGAACACTGAAGCTTTCTTT. It specifies CSARVPGENTEAFF.

The chain links TRBV19 to TRBJ2-3; the match to TRBD2 covers 12 bases. V lost 4 bases and J lost 4; bases outside the gene matches: 6. CDR1 and CDR2 (germline): LNHDA, SQIVND (reference sequence). CDR3 length: 16 amino acids. The CDR3 here is CASSKSSGRVADTQYF. The CDR3 DNA reads as TGTGCCAGTAGTAAGTCTAGCGGGAGGGTCGCAGATACGCAGTATTTT.

This clonotype was seen a few times. The chain carries TRBV18 and TRBJ2-7; D gene unclear. The CDR3 covers 13 residues. CDR1 is KGHSH and CDR2 is LQKENI in the germline V gene. The germline V and J ends were trimmed by 0 bases and 3 bases, with 6 bases remaining between them. DNA for the CDR3: TGTGCCAGCTCACCACCGACGGACTACGAGCAGTACTTC. As protein: CASSPPTDYEQYF.

V is TRBV30 and J is TRBJ1-3; 7 bases match TRBD1. The CDR3 totals 15 residues. J gave up 0 bases and V 3 bases, and 5 bases lay outside the gene matches. Germline assignment: CDR1 GTSNPN and CDR2 SVGIG (reference sequence). The CDR3, as DNA: TGTGCCTGGAGGGGACAGTTAAGCTCTGGAAACACCATATATTTT. Residues: CAWRGQLSSGNTIYF.

The V and J genes are TRBV20-1 and TRBJ2-7, with a possible D match to TRBD2 (6 bases). There are 15 residues in the CDR3. Germline V gene sequence: CDR1 DFQATT, CDR2 SNEGSKA (reference sequence). V dropped 3 bases and J dropped 2 bases, with 17 bases sitting between them. This chain's CDR3 is CSASGLGDSTYEQYF. CDR3 in DNA: TGCAGTGCTAGTGGTTTGGGGGACTCAACCTACGAGCAGTACTTC.

There are many counts of this clonotype. The rearrangement links TRBV11-2 to TRBJ1-1, with D unresolved. Germline loops: CDR1 SGHAT, CDR2 FQNNGV. The CDR3 consists of 15 residues. Trimming left V 5 bases short and J 5 bases short, with 18 bases between. CDR3 in amino acids: CASSEEADLRTEAFF. The CDR3 bases are TGTGCCAGCAGCGAAGAAGCGGACCTTCGGACTGAAGCTTTCTTT.

In this sample, this clonotype turned up many times. The chain is built from TRBV19 and TRBJ2-6, with 8 nucleotides matching TRBD1. The germline CDR1 and CDR2 sequences are LNHDA and SQIVND (reference sequence). This CDR3 has 16 residues. CDR3 nucleotides: TGTGCTGCAGGACAGGGCGGTTTCTCTGGGGCCAACGTCCTGACTTTC. Its protein is CAAGQGGFSGANVLTF.

CDR3 coding DNA: TGTGCCAGCAGTTATTCGGCAGGCAACTACGAGCAGTACTTC. Translating gives CASSYSAGNYEQYF. This chain connects TRBV6-2 or TRBV6-3 to TRBJ2-7, with D unclear. The CDR3 has 14 residues. The V end was cut by 3 bases, the J end by 3 bases, with 12 bases between. Germline values: CDR1 MNHEY, CDR2 SVGEGT.

This clonotype was detected ten times or more. The rearrangement joins TRBV27 to TRBJ2-7; a weak D match, TRBD1 (5 bases). CDR1 and CDR2 from the germline V gene are MNHEY and SMNVEV (reference sequence). The CDR3 length is 13 residues. V lost 5 bases to trimming and J lost 3 bases, with 11 bases between them. The CDR3 loop is CASSPGRGYEQYF. The CDR3 DNA reads as TGTGCCAGCAGTCCAGGTAGGGGCTACGAGCAGTACTTC.

The rearrangement uses TRBV9 and TRBJ1-2; the D is unclear. V was trimmed by 5 bases and J by 7 bases, leaving 15 bases between them. Germline lookup yields CDR1 SGDLS and CDR2 YYNGEE. The CDR3 extends over 13 amino acids. CDR3 region: CASREDGAGGYTF. The CDR3 coding sequence is TGTGCCAGCAGAGAGGACGGAGCAGGTGGCTACACCTTC.

The chain employs TRBV6-1 and TRBJ2-2; possible D gene TRBD1, 5 bases. CDR1 and CDR2 (germline): MNHNS, SASEGT. V shed 2 bases and J shed 3 bases, with 7 bases lying between them. This CDR3 comprises 14 residues. The CDR3 spells CASSEIQDTGELFF. CDR3 coding DNA: TGTGCCAGCAGTGAAATACAGGACACCGGGGAGCTGTTTTTT.